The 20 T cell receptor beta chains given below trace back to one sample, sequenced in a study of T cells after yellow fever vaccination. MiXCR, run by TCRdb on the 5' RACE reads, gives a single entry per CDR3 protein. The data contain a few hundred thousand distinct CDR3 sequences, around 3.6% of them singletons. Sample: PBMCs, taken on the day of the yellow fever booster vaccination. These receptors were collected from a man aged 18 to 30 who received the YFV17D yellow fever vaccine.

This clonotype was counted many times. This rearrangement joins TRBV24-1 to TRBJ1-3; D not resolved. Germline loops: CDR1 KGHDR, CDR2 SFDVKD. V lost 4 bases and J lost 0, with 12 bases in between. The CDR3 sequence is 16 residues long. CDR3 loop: CATSDEDRHSGNTIYF. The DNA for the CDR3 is TGTGCCACCAGTGACGAGGATAGACACTCTGGAAACACCATATATTTT.

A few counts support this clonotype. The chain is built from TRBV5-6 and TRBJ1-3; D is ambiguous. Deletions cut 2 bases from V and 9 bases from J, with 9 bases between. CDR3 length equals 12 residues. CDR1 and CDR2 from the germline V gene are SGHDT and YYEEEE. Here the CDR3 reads CASSFSRSTIYF. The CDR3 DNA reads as TGTGCCAGCAGCTTCTCACGGAGCACCATATATTTT.

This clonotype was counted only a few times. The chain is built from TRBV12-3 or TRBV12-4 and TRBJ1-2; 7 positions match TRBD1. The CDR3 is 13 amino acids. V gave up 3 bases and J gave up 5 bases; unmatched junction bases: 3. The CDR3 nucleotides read TGTGCCAGCAGTTTTGGGACAGTATATGGCTACACCTTC. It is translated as CASSFGTVYGYTF.

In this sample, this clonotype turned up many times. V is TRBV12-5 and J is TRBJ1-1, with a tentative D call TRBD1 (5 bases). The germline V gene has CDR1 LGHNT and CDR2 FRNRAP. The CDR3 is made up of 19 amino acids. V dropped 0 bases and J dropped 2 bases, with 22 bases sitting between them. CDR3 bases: TGTGCTAGTGGTTTGGTACGGGCAGGGAGGAGGTTTAGTAACACTGAAGCTTTCTTT. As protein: CASGLVRAGRRFSNTEAFF.

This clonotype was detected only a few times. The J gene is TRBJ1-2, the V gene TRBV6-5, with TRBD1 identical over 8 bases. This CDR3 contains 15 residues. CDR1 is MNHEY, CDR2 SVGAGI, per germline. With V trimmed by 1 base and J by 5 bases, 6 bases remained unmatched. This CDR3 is CASSYYHRGTYGYTF. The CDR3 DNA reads TGTGCCAGCAGTTACTACCACAGGGGGACTTATGGCTACACCTTC.

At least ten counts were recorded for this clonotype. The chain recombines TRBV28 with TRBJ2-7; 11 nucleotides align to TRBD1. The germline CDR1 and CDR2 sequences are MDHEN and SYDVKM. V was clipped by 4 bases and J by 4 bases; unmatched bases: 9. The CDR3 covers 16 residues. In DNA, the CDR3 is TGTGCCAGCAGTTCGATAGGACAGGGGGCCCTTTACGAGCAGTACGTC. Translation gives CASSSIGQGALYEQYV.

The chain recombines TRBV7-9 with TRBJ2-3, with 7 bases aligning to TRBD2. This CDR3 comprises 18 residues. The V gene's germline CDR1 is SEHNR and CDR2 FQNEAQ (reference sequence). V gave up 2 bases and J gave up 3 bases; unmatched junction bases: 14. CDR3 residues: CASSLYPSGVPFTDTQYF. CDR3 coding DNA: TGTGCCAGCAGCTTATACCCCAGCGGGGTCCCCTTTACAGATACGCAGTATTTT.

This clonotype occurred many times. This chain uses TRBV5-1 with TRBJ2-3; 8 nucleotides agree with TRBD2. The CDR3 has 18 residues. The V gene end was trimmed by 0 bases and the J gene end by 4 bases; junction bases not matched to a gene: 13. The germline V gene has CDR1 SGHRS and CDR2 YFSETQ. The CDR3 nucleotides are TGCGCCAGCAGCTTGGCCGCGTTGTACGGGGGGGCGGCAGATACGCAGTATTTT. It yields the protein CASSLAALYGGAADTQYF. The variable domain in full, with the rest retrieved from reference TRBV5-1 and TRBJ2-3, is KAGVTQTPRYLIKTRGQQVTLSCSPISGHRSVSWYQQTPGQGLQFLFEYFSETQRNKGNFPGRFSGRQFSNSRSEMNVSTLELGDSALYLCASSLAALYGGAADTQYFGPGTRLTVL.

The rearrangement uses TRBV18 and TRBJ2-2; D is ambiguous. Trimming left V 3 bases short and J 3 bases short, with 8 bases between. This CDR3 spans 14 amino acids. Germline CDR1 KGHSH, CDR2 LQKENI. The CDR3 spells CASSPQMDTGELFF. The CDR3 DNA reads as TGTGCCAGCTCACCCCAGATGGACACCGGGGAGCTGTTTTTT. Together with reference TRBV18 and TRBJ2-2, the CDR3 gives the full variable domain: NAGVMQNPRHLVRRRGQEARLRCSPMKGHSHVYWYRQLPEEGLKFMVYLQKENIIDESGMPKERFSAEFPKEGPSILRIQQVVRGDSAAYFCASSPQMDTGELFFGEGSRLTVL.

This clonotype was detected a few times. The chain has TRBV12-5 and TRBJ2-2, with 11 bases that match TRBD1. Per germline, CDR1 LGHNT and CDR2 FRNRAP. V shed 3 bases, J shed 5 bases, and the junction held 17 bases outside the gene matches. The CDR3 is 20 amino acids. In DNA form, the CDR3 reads TGTGCTAGTGGTTTCCTCACTCCATCCCAGGACAGGGGGCGAACCGGGGAGCTGTTTTTT. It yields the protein CASGFLTPSQDRGRTGELFF.

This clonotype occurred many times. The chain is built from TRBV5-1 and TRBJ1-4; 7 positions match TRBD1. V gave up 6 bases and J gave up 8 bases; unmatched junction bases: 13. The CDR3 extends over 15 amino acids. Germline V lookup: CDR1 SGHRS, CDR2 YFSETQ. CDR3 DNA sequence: TGCGCCAGCACTCCTTTCGGACAGGCTGGAGAAAAACTGTTTTTT. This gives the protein CASTPFGQAGEKLFF. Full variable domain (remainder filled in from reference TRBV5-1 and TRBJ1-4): KAGVTQTPRYLIKTRGQQVTLSCSPISGHRSVSWYQQTPGQGLQFLFEYFSETQRNKGNFPGRFSGRQFSNSRSEMNVSTLELGDSALYLCASTPFGQAGEKLFFGSGTQLSVL.

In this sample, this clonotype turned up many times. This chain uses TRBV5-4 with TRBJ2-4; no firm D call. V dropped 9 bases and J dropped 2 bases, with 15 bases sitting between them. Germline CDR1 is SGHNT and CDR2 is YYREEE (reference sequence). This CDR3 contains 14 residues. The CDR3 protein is CATGASKSKNIQYF. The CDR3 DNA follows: TGTGCCACGGGCGCCTCCAAATCCAAAAACATTCAGTACTTC.

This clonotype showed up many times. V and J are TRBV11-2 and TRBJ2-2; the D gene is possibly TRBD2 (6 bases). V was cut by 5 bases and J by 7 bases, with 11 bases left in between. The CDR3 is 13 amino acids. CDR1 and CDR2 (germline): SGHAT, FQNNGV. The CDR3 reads CASSTVGGGELFF. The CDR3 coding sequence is TGTGCCAGCAGCACCGTGGGGGGCGGGGAGCTGTTTTTT.

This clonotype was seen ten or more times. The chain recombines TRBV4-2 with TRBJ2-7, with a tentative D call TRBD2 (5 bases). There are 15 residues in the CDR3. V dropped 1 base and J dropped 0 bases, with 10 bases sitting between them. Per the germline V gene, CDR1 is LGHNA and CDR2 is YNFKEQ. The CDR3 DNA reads TGTGCCAGCAGCCAAGTCGGGGAATACTCCTACGAGCAGTACTTC. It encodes CASSQVGEYSYEQYF.

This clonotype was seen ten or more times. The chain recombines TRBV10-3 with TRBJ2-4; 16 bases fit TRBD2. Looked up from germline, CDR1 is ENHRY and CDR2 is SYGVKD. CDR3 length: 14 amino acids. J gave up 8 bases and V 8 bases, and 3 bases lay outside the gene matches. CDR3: CAIGTSGGVDIQYF. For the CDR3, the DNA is TGTGCCATCGGGACTAGCGGGGGGGTCGACATTCAGTACTTC.

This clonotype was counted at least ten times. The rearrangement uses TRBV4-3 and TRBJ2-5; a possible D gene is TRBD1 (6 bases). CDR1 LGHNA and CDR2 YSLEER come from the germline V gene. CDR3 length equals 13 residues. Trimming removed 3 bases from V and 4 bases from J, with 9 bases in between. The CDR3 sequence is CASSQTGGETQYF. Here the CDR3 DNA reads TGCGCCAGCAGCCAGACAGGAGGAGAGACCCAGTACTTC.

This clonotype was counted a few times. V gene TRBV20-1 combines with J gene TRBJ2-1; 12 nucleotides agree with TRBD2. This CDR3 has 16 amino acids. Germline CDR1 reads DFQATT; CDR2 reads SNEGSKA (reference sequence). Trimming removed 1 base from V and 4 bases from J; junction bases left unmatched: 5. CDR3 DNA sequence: TGCAGTGCTAGAGCCTCTAGCGGGGGGGCGTACAATGAGCAGTTCTTC. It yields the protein CSARASSGGAYNEQFF.

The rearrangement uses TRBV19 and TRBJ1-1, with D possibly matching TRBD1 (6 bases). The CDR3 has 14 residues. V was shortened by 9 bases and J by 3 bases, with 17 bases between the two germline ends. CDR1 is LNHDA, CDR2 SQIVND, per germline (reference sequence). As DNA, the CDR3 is TGTGCCAGGAGGGGGGGGCCCCTCTACACTGAAGCTTTCTTT. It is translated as CARRGGPLYTEAFF. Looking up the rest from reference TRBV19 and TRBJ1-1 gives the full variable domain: DGGITQSPKYLFRKEGQNVTLSCEQNLNHDAMYWYRQDPGQGLRLIYYSQIVNDFQKGDIAEGYSVSREKKESFPLTVTSAQKNPTAFYLCARRGGPLYTEAFFGQGTRLTVV.

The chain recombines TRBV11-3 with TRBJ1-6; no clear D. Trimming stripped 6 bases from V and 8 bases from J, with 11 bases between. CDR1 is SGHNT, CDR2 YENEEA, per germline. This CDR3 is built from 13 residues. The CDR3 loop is CASSNTRDSPLHF. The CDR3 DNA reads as TGTGCCAGCAGTAATACGCGCGATTCACCCCTCCACTTT.

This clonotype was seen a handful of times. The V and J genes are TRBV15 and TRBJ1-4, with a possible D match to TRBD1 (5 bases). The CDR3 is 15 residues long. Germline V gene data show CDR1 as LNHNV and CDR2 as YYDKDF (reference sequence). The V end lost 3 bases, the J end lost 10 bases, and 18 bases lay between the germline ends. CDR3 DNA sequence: TGTGCCACCAGCAGCAACGGGGCCCAGCTAGGAAAACTGTTTTTT. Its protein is CATSSNGAQLGKLFF.